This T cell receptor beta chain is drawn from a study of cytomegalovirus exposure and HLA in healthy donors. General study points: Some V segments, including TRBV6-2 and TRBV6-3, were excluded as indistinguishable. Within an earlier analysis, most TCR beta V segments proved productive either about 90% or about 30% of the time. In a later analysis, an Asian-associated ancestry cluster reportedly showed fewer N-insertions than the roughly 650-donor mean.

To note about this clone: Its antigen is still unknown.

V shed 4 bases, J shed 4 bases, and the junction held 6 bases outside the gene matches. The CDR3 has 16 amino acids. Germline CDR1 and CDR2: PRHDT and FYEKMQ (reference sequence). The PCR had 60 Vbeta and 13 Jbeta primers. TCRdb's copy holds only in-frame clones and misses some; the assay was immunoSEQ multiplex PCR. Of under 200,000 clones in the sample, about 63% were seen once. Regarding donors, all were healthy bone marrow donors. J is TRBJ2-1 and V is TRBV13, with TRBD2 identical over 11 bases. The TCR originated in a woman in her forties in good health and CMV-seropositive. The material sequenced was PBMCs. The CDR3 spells CASSSRLAGRYNEQFF. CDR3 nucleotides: TGTGCCAGCAGCTCGAGACTAGCGGGGAGATACAATGAGCAGTTCTTC.